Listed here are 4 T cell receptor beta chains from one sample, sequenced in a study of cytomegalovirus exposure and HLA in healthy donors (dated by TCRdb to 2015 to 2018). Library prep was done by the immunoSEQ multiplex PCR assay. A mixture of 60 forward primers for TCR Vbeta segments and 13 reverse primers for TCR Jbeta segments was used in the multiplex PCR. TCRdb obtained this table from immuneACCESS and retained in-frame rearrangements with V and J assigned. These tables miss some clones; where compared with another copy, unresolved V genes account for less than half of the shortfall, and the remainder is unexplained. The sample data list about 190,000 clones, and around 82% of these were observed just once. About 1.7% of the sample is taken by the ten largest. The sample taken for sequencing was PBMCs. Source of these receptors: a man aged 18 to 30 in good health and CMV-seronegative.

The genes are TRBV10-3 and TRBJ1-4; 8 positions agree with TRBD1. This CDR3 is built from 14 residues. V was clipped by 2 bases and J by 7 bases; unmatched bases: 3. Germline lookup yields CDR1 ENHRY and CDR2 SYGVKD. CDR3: CAISEGQGAEKLFF. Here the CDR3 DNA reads TGTGCCATCAGTGAGGGACAGGGTGCTGAAAAACTGTTTTTT.

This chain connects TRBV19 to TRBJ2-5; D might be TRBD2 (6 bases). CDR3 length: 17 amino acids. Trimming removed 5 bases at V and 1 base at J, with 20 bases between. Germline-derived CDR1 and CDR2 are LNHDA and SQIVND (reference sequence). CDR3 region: CASSLSAGGASQETQYF. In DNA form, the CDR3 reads TGTGCCAGTAGTCTCTCCGCCGGGGGAGCCTCCCAAGAGACCCAGTACTTC. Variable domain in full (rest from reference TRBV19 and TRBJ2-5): DGGITQSPKYLFRKEGQNVTLSCEQNLNHDAMYWYRQDPGQGLRLIYYSQIVNDFQKGDIAEGYSVSREKKESFPLTVTSAQKNPTAFYLCASSLSAGGASQETQYFGPGTRLLVL.

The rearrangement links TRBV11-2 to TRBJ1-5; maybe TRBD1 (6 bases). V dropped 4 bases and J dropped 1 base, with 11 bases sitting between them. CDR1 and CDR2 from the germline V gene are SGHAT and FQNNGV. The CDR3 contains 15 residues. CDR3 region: CASSSHRVSNQPQHF. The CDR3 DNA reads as TGTGCCAGCAGCTCACACAGGGTGAGCAATCAGCCCCAGCATTTT.

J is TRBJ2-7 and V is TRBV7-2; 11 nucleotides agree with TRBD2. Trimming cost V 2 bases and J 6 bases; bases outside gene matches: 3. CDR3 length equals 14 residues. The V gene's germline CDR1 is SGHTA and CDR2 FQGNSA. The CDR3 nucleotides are TGTGCCAGCAGCTTAATAGCGGGGGGGCCCGAGCAGTACTTC. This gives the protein CASSLIAGGPEQYF.